The next 22 T cell receptor beta chains were all read from a single sample in a study of Ad26.COV2.S vaccination and SARS-CoV-2 variants. Sample treatment: approximately 18 received Ad26.COV2.S at low or high dose, single or two shots; about five received placebo; per-sample allocation not given. Day 63 following the first vaccine or placebo injection was when the samples were taken. The method was immunoSEQ multiplex PCR; TCRdb's version includes in-frame clones alone and lacks a portion of them. Among approximately 300,000 clones, around 83% were seen once, and the ten largest hold 1.5% to 2.5%. The specimen was peripheral blood, collected in a trial of Ad26.COV2.S vaccine versus placebo. These receptors were collected from a person between 18 and 65 years old who received the Ad26.COV2.S COVID-19 vaccine or a placebo.

Notes on this clone: Other DNA sequences from this sample encode an identical CDR3 as well. The chain is built from TRBV6-2 or TRBV6-3 and TRBJ1-2; weak D call: TRBD1 (6 bases). CDR3 length: 13 amino acids. V was trimmed by 2 bases and J by 4 bases, leaving 8 bases between them. The germline gives CDR1 MNHEY, CDR2 SVGEGT. The CDR3 DNA sequence: TGTGCCAGCAGTTACCAGGGGAGCTATGGCTACACCTTC. Its protein is CASSYQGSYGYTF.

This clone was observed once. The chain has TRBV7-2 and TRBJ1-6; possible D gene TRBD1, 5 bases. The V end lost 2 bases, the J end lost 7 bases, and 12 bases lay between the germline ends. Per the germline V gene, CDR1 is SGHTA and CDR2 is FQGNSA. CDR3 length equals 15 residues. CDR3 sequence (DNA): TGTGCCAGCAGCTTATCCGGGACGGAGAATTCACCCCTCCACTTT. Its translation: CASSLSGTENSPLHF. Drawing the rest from reference TRBV7-2 and TRBJ1-6, the complete variable domain is GAGVSQSPSNKVTEKGKDVELRCDPISGHTALYWYRQSLGQGLEFLIYFQGNSAPDKSGLPSDRFSAERTGGSVSTLTIQRTQQEDSAVYLCASSLSGTENSPLHFGNGTRLTVT.

This CDR3 reads CASSLAGTLGNEQFF. The DNA of the CDR3 is TGCGCCAGCAGCTTGGCCGGGACCCTAGGGAATGAGCAGTTCTTC. This chain links TRBV5-1 with TRBJ2-1, with D perhaps being TRBD1 or TRBD2 (5 bases each). The CDR3 spans 15 residues. The germline CDR1 and CDR2 sequences are SGHRS and YFSETQ. Between the trimmed V and J ends, which lost 0 bases and 7 bases, there was a span of 14 bases.

In the case of this clone: Other DNA sequences in this specimen translate into the identical CDR3. V and J are TRBV29-1 and TRBJ1-2; D unresolved. Germline V gene data show CDR1 as SQVTM and CDR2 as ANQGSEA. V lost 3 bases, J lost 2 bases, and 4 bases lay in between. The CDR3 has 11 amino acids. As DNA, the CDR3 is TGCAGCGTTGACGGGAACTATGGCTACACCTTC. This encodes CSVDGNYGYTF. The variable domain in full, with the rest retrieved from reference TRBV29-1 and TRBJ1-2, is SAVISQKPSRDICQRGTSLTIQCQVDSQVTMMFWYRQQPGQSLTLIATANQGSEATYESGFVIDKFPISRPNLTFSTLTVSNMSPEDSSIYLCSVDGNYGYTFGSGTRLTVV.

The chain uses TRBV6-5 and TRBJ1-4, with D unresolved. The CDR3 covers 12 residues. Germline V gives CDR1 MNHEY, CDR2 SVGAGI. V lost 7 bases to trimming and J lost 4 bases, with 7 bases between them. Here the CDR3 reads CASKGFNEKLFF. The CDR3 DNA reads TGTGCCAGCAAGGGTTTTAATGAAAAACTGTTTTTT.

The chain recombines TRBV11-2 with TRBJ2-3; 7 positions agree with TRBD2. Germline loops: CDR1 SGHAT, CDR2 FQNNGV. The CDR3 is 16 residues long. The trim removed 5 bases at V and 7 bases at J, leaving 15 bases unmatched. CDR3 sequence (DNA): TGTGCCAGCAGCCTGGGGGGGGTCTTAAACGTATATACGCAGTATTTT. This encodes CASSLGGVLNVYTQYF.

The chain has TRBV18 and TRBJ2-5; 9 nucleotides line up with TRBD1. This CDR3 is 17 amino acids long. Germline CDR1 reads KGHSH; CDR2 reads LQKENI. With V trimmed by 0 bases and J by 4 bases, 9 bases remained unmatched. CDR3 amino acids: CASSPPLRQGGGETQYF. In nucleotides, the CDR3 is TGTGCCAGCTCACCACCGCTGAGACAGGGGGGAGGAGAGACCCAGTACTTC. Supplemented by reference TRBV18 and TRBJ2-5, the full variable domain reads NAGVMQNPRHLVRRRGQEARLRCSPMKGHSHVYWYRQLPEEGLKFMVYLQKENIIDESGMPKERFSAEFPKEGPSILRIQQVVRGDSAAYFCASSPPLRQGGGETQYFGPGTRLLVL.

This clone was observed once. The chain has TRBV5-6 and TRBJ1-5; 7 bases fit TRBD1. Trimming removed 0 bases from V and 5 bases from J; junction bases left unmatched: 5. The CDR3 sequence is 15 residues long. CDR1 and CDR2 from the germline V gene are SGHDT and YYEEEE. The CDR3: CASSLAPTGDQPQHF. The CDR3 DNA sequence: TGTGCCAGCAGCTTGGCCCCAACAGGGGATCAGCCCCAGCATTTT.

The rearrangement uses TRBV10-1 and TRBJ2-5, with D unclear. With 2 bases removed from V and 2 bases from J, the gap between germline ends came to 6 bases. The CDR3 contains 13 residues. Germline V gene data show CDR1 as WNHNN and CDR2 as SYGVQD (reference sequence). CDR3 residues: CASSETVQETQYF. Here the CDR3 DNA reads TGCGCCAGCAGTGAGACGGTTCAAGAGACCCAGTACTTC.

The chain combines TRBV5-4 with TRBJ2-7; 7 bases align to TRBD1. CDR1 is SGHNT and CDR2 is YYREEE in the germline V gene (reference sequence). V shed 0 bases and J 1 base; nucleotides not matched to a gene: 1. CDR3 length: 14 residues. CDR3: CASSLDRGSYEQYF. Written as DNA, the CDR3 is TGTGCCAGCAGCTTGGACAGGGGATCCTACGAGCAGTACTTC.

The gene calls are TRBV7-8 and TRBJ2-5; 7 bases fit TRBD2. This CDR3 spans 21 amino acids. After removal of 5 bases from V and 2 bases from J, the junction contained 26 bases not matched to a gene. Germline values: CDR1 SGHVS, CDR2 FQNEAQ. CDR3 residues: CASSAGRWTRLVSGTQETQYF. The CDR3 nucleotides are TGTGCCAGCAGCGCAGGGCGATGGACTAGGCTTGTTTCGGGCACGCAAGAGACCCAGTACTTC.

The chain links TRBV6-1 to TRBJ2-3, with TRBD1 as a possible D gene (6 bases). The germline gives CDR1 MNHNS, CDR2 SASEGT. The CDR3 is made up of 16 amino acids. The ends were cut back, 4 bases at V and 2 bases at J, with 16 bases in the middle. The CDR3 sequence: CASSGLTGSYTDTQYF. Here the CDR3 DNA reads TGTGCCAGCAGTGGTTTGACAGGCAGTTACACAGATACGCAGTATTTT.

The rearrangement uses TRBV2 and TRBJ1-4; no clear D gene. In germline, CDR1 is SNHLY, CDR2 FYNNEI. Trimming took 6 bases from V and 2 from J, leaving 16 bases between them. The CDR3 has 16 amino acids. The CDR3 bases are TGTGCCAGCAGGGCCCGCACGGGGTCGACTAATGAAAAACTGTTTTTT. Translating it yields CASRARTGSTNEKLFF.

The genes are TRBV4-2 and TRBJ2-5, with 9 bases identical to TRBD2. Unmatched junction bases numbered 10, after V lost 1 base and J lost 7 bases. Germline V gene lookup returns CDR1 LGHNA and CDR2 YNFKEQ. CDR3 length: 16 amino acids. This chain's CDR3 is CASSQGARGGSGTQYF. CDR3 nucleotide sequence: TGTGCCAGCAGCCAAGGTGCGCGGGGGGGCTCCGGGACCCAGTACTTC.

The chain links TRBV5-4 to TRBJ1-2; D gene unclear. Trimming took off 0 bases at V and 1 base at J, with 4 bases between the two ends. The length of the CDR3 is 13 residues. Per the germline V gene, CDR1 is SGHNT and CDR2 is YYREEE (reference sequence). CDR3 sequence (DNA): TGTGCCAGCAGCTTGGGCGGTAACTATGGCTACACCTTC. Protein product: CASSLGGNYGYTF.

CDR3 residues: CASSLDITNEQYF. The CDR3 nucleotides read TGTGCCAGCAGCTTGGACATAACCAACGAGCAGTACTTC. The chain employs TRBV5-4 and TRBJ2-7; no clear D. The ends were cut back, 0 bases at V and 5 bases at J, with 9 bases in the middle. The CDR3 is 13 residues long. CDR1 and CDR2 from the germline V gene are SGHNT and YYREEE (reference sequence).

The rearrangement joins TRBV18 to TRBJ2-7; D assignment may be TRBD1 or TRBD2 (5 bases each). CDR3 length equals 14 residues. The germline V gene has CDR1 KGHSH and CDR2 LQKENI. The V end lost 2 bases, the J end lost 6 bases, and 14 bases lay between the germline ends. The CDR3 region is CASSPGLSRGEQYF. The CDR3 DNA is TGTGCCAGCTCACCAGGTCTTTCGAGGGGCGAGCAGTACTTC.

The chain couples TRBV6-5 to TRBJ2-5; 7 bases match TRBD1. The CDR3 covers 14 residues. Losses at the gene ends were 6 bases for V and 3 bases for J; bases not matched to a gene: 7. Germline V gives CDR1 MNHEY, CDR2 SVGAGI. Here the CDR3 DNA reads TGTGCCAGCAGCGCCCCCGGGACAGAAGAGACCCAGTACTTC. This gives the protein CASSAPGTEETQYF.

This clone was observed once. The chain links TRBV19 to TRBJ1-4; D gene unclear. In germline, CDR1 is LNHDA, CDR2 SQIVND (reference sequence). This CDR3 contains 12 residues. Trimming removed 11 bases at V and 0 bases at J, with 7 bases between. CDR3 region: CAARTTNEKLFF. The CDR3 coding sequence is TGTGCCGCCCGGACAACTAATGAAAAACTGTTTTTT.

The CDR3 spells CASSFTPGGSVDGYTF. CDR3 nucleotide sequence: TGTGCCAGCAGCTTTACACCGGGGGGTAGCGTCGATGGCTACACCTTC. The genes are TRBV7-2 and TRBJ1-2, with D possibly TRBD1 on 5 matching bases. V lost 3 bases and J lost 6, with 20 bases in between. The CDR3 contains 16 residues. Germline V gene sequence: CDR1 SGHTA, CDR2 FQGNSA.

The rearrangement links TRBV9 to TRBJ2-7; the D gene is possibly TRBD1 (5 bases). Per germline, CDR1 SGDLS and CDR2 YYNGEE. The CDR3 consists of 15 residues. Trimming cost V 0 bases and J 5 bases, with 15 bases left between them. The CDR3 DNA reads as TGTGCCAGCAGCGTAGATCAGGGTTGGTTGAACGAGCAGTACTTC. Its protein is CASSVDQGWLNEQYF.

V is TRBV30 and J is TRBJ2-5, with TRBD2 as a possible D gene (5 bases). The CDR3 has 14 residues. V was clipped by 2 bases and J by 4 bases, with 14 bases between them. Germline lookup yields CDR1 GTSNPN and CDR2 SVGIG (reference sequence). CDR3 residues: CAWSRVATSETQYF. In nucleotides, the CDR3 is TGTGCCTGGAGTAGAGTAGCGACGTCAGAGACCCAGTACTTC.